Following are 17 T cell receptor beta chains from one sample sequenced in a study of response to subunit inactivated influenza vaccine. In TCRdb, the RT-PCR reads were re-called with MiXCR into one record per CDR3 protein. The sample has 560,000 or so distinct CDR3 sequences; less than 10% are singletons. The sequencing here drew on PBMCs from blood, taken around 25 months after vaccination. These receptors came from a man between 50 and 69 years old who received an inactivated influenza vaccine.

This clonotype appeared many times. The chain joins TRBV20-1 to TRBJ2-5; possible D gene TRBD2, 5 bases. The CDR3 covers 13 residues. From germline, CDR1 is DFQATT and CDR2 SNEGSKA (reference sequence). The V end was cut by 4 bases, the J end by 5 bases, with 14 bases between. CDR3: CSAMVASSETQYF. CDR3 nucleotide sequence: TGCAGTGCTATGGTTGCTAGCAGTGAGACCCAGTACTTC.

The chain combines TRBV29-1 with TRBJ1-2; D uncertain. V was cut by 4 bases and J by 5 bases, with 17 bases left in between. Looked up from germline, CDR1 is SQVTM and CDR2 is ANQGSEA. The CDR3 spans 14 residues. DNA of the CDR3: TGCAGCGTTGGGCCCCCGGGTAGGCTGTATGGCTACACCTTC. Translation gives CSVGPPGRLYGYTF. Variable domain in full (rest from reference TRBV29-1 and TRBJ1-2): SAVISQKPSRDICQRGTSLTIQCQVDSQVTMMFWYRQQPGQSLTLIATANQGSEATYESGFVIDKFPISRPNLTFSTLTVSNMSPEDSSIYLCSVGPPGRLYGYTFGSGTRLTVV.

CDR3 nucleotides: TGTGCCAGCAGTGGGAACAGGAACACTGAAGCTTTCTTT. It is translated as CASSGNRNTEAFF. This chain connects TRBV2 to TRBJ1-1, with unresolved D. Germline CDR1 SNHLY, CDR2 FYNNEI. CDR3 length equals 13 residues. Trimming left V 4 bases short and J 1 base short, with 7 bases between.

Many counts were recorded for this clonotype. The chain links TRBV20-1 to TRBJ2-3, with D possibly matching TRBD2 (6 bases). Germline V gene data show CDR1 as DFQATT and CDR2 as SNEGSKA (reference sequence). V dropped 6 bases and J dropped 2 bases, with 15 bases sitting between them. The CDR3 spans 14 residues. The CDR3 DNA follows: TGCAGTGCCGGAGGGGCTAGCCTCACAGATACGCAGTATTTT. Residues: CSAGGASLTDTQYF.

The V call is TRBV12-3 or TRBV12-4, the J call TRBJ1-2; D not resolved. Trimming cost V 7 bases and J 8 bases, with 17 bases left between them. The CDR3 is 13 residues long. In nucleotides, the CDR3 is TGTGCCAGCACGCCATCCCGGGTGGGAGGCTACACCTTC. Its protein product is CASTPSRVGGYTF.

The gene calls are TRBV7-9 and TRBJ2-3; D call uncertain. Germline CDR1 and CDR2: SEHNR and FQNEAQ (reference sequence). Trimming left V 1 base short and J 6 bases short, with 14 bases between. This CDR3 spans 15 amino acids. The CDR3 DNA sequence: TGTGCCAGCAGCTTAGGGAACCGGCACGTGGATACGCAGTATTTT. It translates to CASSLGNRHVDTQYF.

Here the CDR3 reads CASKMGQLETQYF. Here the CDR3 DNA reads TGTGCCAGCAAGATGGGACAGTTGGAGACCCAGTACTTC. V usage is TRBV6-1 and J usage is TRBJ2-5, with TRBD1 matching 7 bases. The CDR3 length is 13 residues. The V and J ends lost 7 bases and 5 bases, in that order; junction bases with no gene match: 7. Germline assignment: CDR1 MNHNS and CDR2 SASEGT.

DNA of the CDR3: TGTGCCAGCACCTTCGGACAGGGTTTCTACGAGCAGTACTTC. Residues: CASTFGQGFYEQYF. The gene calls are TRBV12-3 or TRBV12-4 and TRBJ2-7; 8 bases line up with TRBD1. The CDR3 totals 14 residues. J was trimmed by 3 bases and V by 7 bases; bases with no gene match: 8.

This clonotype has a handful of counts. V gene TRBV4-3 combines with J gene TRBJ2-3; D gene unclear. From germline, CDR1 is LGHNA and CDR2 YSLEER. The CDR3 is made up of 11 amino acids. V was shortened by 1 base and J by 7 bases, with 3 bases between the two germline ends. DNA for the CDR3: TGCGCCAGCAGCCAAGGATATACGCAGTATTTT. Translation: CASSQGYTQYF.

V usage is TRBV20-1 and J usage is TRBJ1-5; 8 bases are shared with TRBD1. The ends lost 0 bases at V and 1 base at J; junction bases unmatched: 11. Looked up from germline, CDR1 is DFQATT and CDR2 is SNEGSKA (reference sequence). The CDR3 covers 18 residues. CDR3 bases: TGCAGTGCTAGAGACCCTAGGACAGGGCCAGGGAGCAATCAGCCCCAGCATTTT. Protein product: CSARDPRTGPGSNQPQHF.

This sequence joins TRBV6-2 or TRBV6-3 and TRBJ2-1, with D perhaps matching TRBD1 or TRBD2 (6 bases each). Germline V CDR1 and CDR2: MNHEY, SVGEGT. The CDR3 length is 14 residues. The V gene lost 2 bases and the J gene lost 4 bases, with 9 bases spanning the gap. CDR3 DNA sequence: TGTGCCAGCAGTTACGAGGGGGGATACAATGAGCAGTTCTTC. Its translation: CASSYEGGYNEQFF.

This clonotype was seen a few times. J is TRBJ2-1 and V is TRBV7-2; perhaps TRBD1 as D (5 bases). The V and J ends lost 3 bases and 6 bases respectively, with 15 bases between them. Germline values: CDR1 SGHTA, CDR2 FQGNSA. This CDR3 is built from 15 residues. CDR3 in amino acids: CASSFAVRVGNEQFF. The CDR3 bases are TGTGCCAGCAGCTTCGCTGTCAGGGTCGGCAATGAGCAGTTCTTC.

This clonotype has ten or more counts. The chain has TRBV20-1 and TRBJ2-1; no clear D. Germline V CDR1 and CDR2: DFQATT, SNEGSKA (reference sequence). The CDR3 has 14 amino acids. Trimming removed 1 base from V and 0 bases from J, with 7 bases in between. CDR3 sequence (DNA): TGCAGTGCTAGAGGGCGGTACTCCTACAATGAGCAGTTCTTC. Translating it yields CSARGRYSYNEQFF.

This clonotype was seen ten or more times. The chain recombines TRBV7-9 with TRBJ2-1, with a tentative D call TRBD2 (5 bases). The CDR3 extends over 16 amino acids. CDR1 and CDR2 (germline): SEHNR, FQNEAQ (reference sequence). Trimming removed 5 bases from V and 3 bases from J, with 17 bases in between. The CDR3 bases are TGTGCCAGCAGCCAGAGGGAACACTCGATCTACAATGAGCAGTTCTTC. It codes for CASSQREHSIYNEQFF.

The table lists this clonotype with a few counts. The chain links TRBV20-1 to TRBJ2-2; the match to TRBD1 covers 8 bases. This CDR3 contains 14 residues. With 2 bases clipped from V and 6 bases from J, the junction kept 5 bases outside the gene matches. The germline V gene has CDR1 DFQATT and CDR2 SNEGSKA (reference sequence). The chain's CDR3 is CSARHRGLAGELFF. CDR3 bases: TGCAGTGCTAGACACAGGGGGTTAGCCGGGGAGCTGTTTTTT.

In the case of this clonotype: Its ends do not fully match the called genes, so a read error is possible. The chain joins TRBV12-3 or TRBV12-4 to TRBJ1-4, with 9 bases that match TRBD1. The CDR3 has 14 amino acids. CDR3 DNA: TGTGGCAGCAGTTTTGGGACAGGGAGCGAAAAACTGTTTTTT. It specifies CGSSFGTGSEKLFF.

This clonotype turned up a few times. The V call is TRBV7-3, the J call TRBJ2-4; D assignment may be TRBD1 or TRBD2 (5 bases each). The CDR3 totals 13 residues. CDR1 SGHTA and CDR2 FQGTGA come from the germline V gene. Trimming pared 5 bases from V and 5 bases from J, leaving 10 bases between. CDR3 bases: TGTGCCAGCAGCCCCCTGGGGGAAAACATTCAGTACTTC. Translated: CASSPLGENIQYF.